The TCR beta chain described here comes from a study of T cells in Graves' hyperthyroidism and ophthalmopathy. Template material for amplifying TCR beta CDR3 regions consisted of RNA transcripts. In the first-round RT-PCR of the TCR CDR3, the HTBI primer set was used. Each CDR3 protein is one row after TCRdb ran MiXCR on the multiplex PCR reads. Seen here are 340,000 or so distinct CDR3 sequences, roughly 21% observed once, and the top ten hold 50%. Study-wide points: The blood repertoire included most of the expanded thyroid clonotypes above 0.001.

The germline V and J ends were trimmed by 9 bases and 0 bases, with 11 bases remaining between them. Per germline, CDR1 LNHDA and CDR2 SQIVND (reference sequence). The CDR3 consists of 13 residues. This clonotype was detected many times. The antigen remains unidentified. Patients aged 18 to 65 with hyperthyroidism were newly diagnosed, with duration under 2 months. Diagnoses rested on clinical symptoms, serum thyroxine and TRAb, thyroid ultrasound and orbital computed tomography. The specimen was blood. The rearrangement uses TRBV19 and TRBJ2-5; no firm D call. The sequence derives from a woman in her 50s with Graves' hyperthyroidism. The chain's CDR3 is CASSPPYQETQYF. CDR3 in DNA: TGTGCCAGCTCACCACCGTACCAAGAGACCCAGTACTTC. Using reference TRBV19 and TRBJ2-5 for the parts outside the CDR3, the full variable domain is DGGITQSPKYLFRKEGQNVTLSCEQNLNHDAMYWYRQDPGQGLRLIYYSQIVNDFQKGDIAEGYSVSREKKESFPLTVTSAQKNPTAFYLCASSPPYQETQYFGPGTRLLVL.